The 2 T cell receptor beta chains presented below share a single source sample, sequenced in a study of T cell changes during pregnancy in multiple sclerosis. Profiled with immunoSEQ multiplex PCR; TCRdb holds only in-frame clones, not every one. The sample carries 30,000 to 50,000 clones, around 90% recorded once. The sequencing used CD4+ T cells from peripheral blood mononuclear cells, collected in the third trimester of pregnancy. These receptors came from a female donor in good health, enrolled as a control in a pregnancy study.

Comment on this clone: The sample has other DNA sequences that encode this CDR3 too. The chain joins TRBV28 to TRBJ1-5; a possible D gene is TRBD1 (6 bases). The CDR3 has 15 amino acids. Germline-derived CDR1 and CDR2 are MDHEN and SYDVKM. Trimming shortened V by 2 bases and J by 2 bases, and 10 bases separated the two germline ends. The CDR3 loop is CASSLGGAGNQPQHF. For the CDR3, the DNA is TGTGCCAGCAGTTTAGGGGGGGCCGGCAATCAGCCCCAGCATTTT.

The chain has TRBV7-3 and TRBJ1-5; D unresolved. The V end was cut by 8 bases, the J end by 1 base, with 12 bases between. Germline V gene sequence: CDR1 SGHTA, CDR2 FQGTGA. This CDR3 is built from 14 residues. The CDR3 reads CASLIFRSNQPQHF. Written as DNA, the CDR3 is TGTGCCAGCTTGATCTTTCGGAGCAATCAGCCCCAGCATTTT. Full variable domain (rest looked up from reference TRBV7-3 and TRBJ1-5): GAGVSQTPSNKVTEKGKYVELRCDPISGHTALYWYRQSLGQGPEFLIYFQGTGAADDSGLPNDRFFAVRPEGSVSTLKIQRTERGDSAVYLCASLIFRSNQPQHFGDGTRLSIL.